This T cell receptor beta chain was captured in a study of graft-versus-host responses after intestinal transplantation. Regarding the study as a whole: Early HvG declines after transplant were associated with peak circulating GvH clone levels.

Notes on this clone: Its specificity is unknown.

V lost 6 bases, J lost 6 bases, and 11 bases stayed unmatched. The CDR3 runs to 15 residues. Germline loops: CDR1 MNHEY, CDR2 SMNVEV (reference sequence). Only in-frame clones appear in the TCRdb table, and some are missing; sequencing was by immunoSEQ multiplex PCR. The sample consists of about 25,000 clones, around 96% of them appearing once. This TCR came from a human patient who received an intestinal transplant, so some T cells may come from the graft donor. The gene calls are TRBV27 and TRBJ2-3, with 8 bases aligning to TRBD1. The sample was PBMCs, taken approximately 30 days after intestinal transplant. The CDR3 DNA reads as TGTGCCAGCAGCCTCGGACAGGGTCTTGTGGATACGCAGTATTTT. Translated, it gives CASSLGQGLVDTQYF.